The 31 T cell receptor beta chains below come from one sample, sequenced in a study of response to subunit inactivated influenza vaccine. TCRdb ran MiXCR on the RT-PCR reads and lists one entry per CDR3 protein. Found here are about 180,000 distinct CDR3 sequences, around a tenth of them singletons; the top ten hold about a tenth. Sample: non-naive T cells sorted from PBMCs, taken on the day of vaccination. The receptors shown here come from a man between 45 and 60 years old who received an inactivated influenza vaccine.

This clonotype was observed at least ten times. The V gene is TRBV18, the J gene TRBJ2-7, with a possible D match to TRBD2 (6 bases). There are 14 residues in the CDR3. Germline V gene lookup returns CDR1 KGHSH and CDR2 LQKENI. The V end was cut by 8 bases, the J end by 0 bases, with 14 bases between. The CDR3 spells CASKPDGSSYEQYF. The CDR3 region has the DNA TGTGCCAGCAAACCCGACGGGAGCTCCTACGAGCAGTACTTC.

A few counts support this clonotype. Compared with germline, one end of the junction differs, possibly owing to a read error. The chain employs TRBV20-1 and TRBJ2-2; TRBD2 is a possible D gene (5 bases). CDR1 is DFQATT and CDR2 is SNEGSKA in the germline V gene (reference sequence). The CDR3 extends over 12 amino acids. CDR3 bases: TGCAGTGCTAGTAACTCGCCCGGGGTGCTGTTTTTT. Its translation is CSASNSPGVLFF.

This clonotype came up a few times. CDR3 DNA: TGTGCCAGTAGTATTCGGGCAGGGGGAACCGAGCAGTACTTC. It codes for CASSIRAGGTEQYF. The chain recombines TRBV19 with TRBJ2-7; TRBD1 aligns across 7 bases. The ends lost 3 bases at V and 6 bases at J; junction bases unmatched: 8. CDR3 size: 14 residues. CDR1 is LNHDA, CDR2 SQIVND, per germline (reference sequence).

This clonotype has only a few counts. The chain uses TRBV12-3 or TRBV12-4 and TRBJ1-2; D unclear. The CDR3 covers 13 residues. Trimming stripped 6 bases from V and 3 bases from J, with 11 bases between. The CDR3 is CASSPGLYYGYTF. The CDR3 nucleotides read TGTGCCAGCAGCCCTGGACTGTACTATGGCTACACCTTC.

The rearrangement links TRBV28 to TRBJ2-3, with 10 bases fitting TRBD1. The CDR3 is 17 residues long. CDR1 MDHEN and CDR2 SYDVKM come from the germline V gene. Trimming took 5 bases from V and 4 from J; bases not matched to a gene: 12. CDR3 residues: CASSNPSGQGSADTQYF. The DNA for the CDR3 is TGTGCCAGCAGTAACCCCTCGGGACAGGGGAGTGCAGATACGCAGTATTTT.

This chain connects TRBV19 to TRBJ2-1; 7 bases are a match to TRBD2. The CDR3 runs 15 residues. The germline gives CDR1 LNHDA, CDR2 SQIVND (reference sequence). Losses at the gene ends were 7 bases for V and 0 bases for J; bases not matched to a gene: 6. CDR3 loop: CASTPGLGSYNEQFF. CDR3 nucleotide sequence: TGTGCCAGTACCCCTGGACTAGGCTCCTACAATGAGCAGTTCTTC.

The chain couples TRBV10-3 to TRBJ1-3, with 9 bases aligning to TRBD1. V trimming: 7 bases; J trimming: 1 base; junction bases outside the gene matches: 5. CDR1 is ENHRY and CDR2 is SYGVKD in the germline V gene. The CDR3 totals 15 residues. The CDR3 loop is CAITRDRESGNTIYF. CDR3 coding DNA: TGTGCCATCACCCGGGACAGGGAGTCTGGAAACACCATATATTTT.

In its sample, this clonotype was seen many times. The chain employs TRBV12-3 or TRBV12-4 and TRBJ2-1, with a weak D call TRBD2 (5 bases). V dropped 3 bases and J dropped 0 bases, with 18 bases sitting between them. The CDR3 consists of 18 residues. The CDR3 DNA is TGTGCCAGCAGTTTCCCGCGCGGGCGGTCGAGCTCCTACAATGAGCAGTTCTTC. It encodes CASSFPRGRSSSYNEQFF.

V gene TRBV5-1 combines with J gene TRBJ1-2, with D uncertain. CDR3 length: 12 amino acids. Germline values: CDR1 SGHRS, CDR2 YFSETQ. V was pared by 7 bases and J by 6 bases, with 13 bases between. CDR3 nucleotide sequence: TGCGCCAGCCGACTTTCTGCGGATGGCTACACCTTC. As protein: CASRLSADGYTF.

This clonotype was recorded at least ten times. The chain carries TRBV29-1 and TRBJ1-3, with D unresolved. CDR1 and CDR2 (germline): SQVTM, ANQGSEA. V dropped 3 bases and J dropped 4 bases, with 16 bases sitting between them. CDR3 length: 15 residues. The CDR3 sequence: CSVDGKGVGGNTIYF. CDR3 in DNA: TGCAGCGTTGATGGGAAGGGTGTGGGGGGAAACACCATATATTTT.

The chain is built from TRBV7-6 and TRBJ2-7, with 8 bases matching TRBD1. The germline gives CDR1 SGHVS, CDR2 FNYEAQ. With V trimmed by 5 bases and J by 4 bases, 7 bases remained unmatched. The CDR3 loop spans 14 amino acids. CDR3 sequence reads: CASSPWTGSYEQYF. The CDR3, as DNA: TGTGCCAGCAGCCCTTGGACAGGGTCATACGAGCAGTACTTC.

This clonotype was seen many times. V gene TRBV6-2 or TRBV6-3 combines with J gene TRBJ2-7, with D unclear. Trimming removed 0 bases at V and 4 bases at J, with 7 bases between. The CDR3 covers 13 residues. Germline assignment: CDR1 MNHEY and CDR2 SVGEGT. The CDR3 spells CASSYSGPYEQYF. In DNA form, the CDR3 reads TGTGCCAGCAGTTACTCGGGCCCTTACGAGCAGTACTTC.

The chain has TRBV20-1 and TRBJ2-7, with 10 nucleotides matching TRBD1. Unmatched junction bases numbered 4, after V lost 3 bases and J lost 2 bases. Germline CDR1 reads DFQATT; CDR2 reads SNEGSKA (reference sequence). The CDR3 length is 14 residues. As DNA, the CDR3 is TGCAGTGCTAGTAAGGGGACAGGGGCCTACGAGCAGTACTTC. It encodes CSASKGTGAYEQYF.

Ten or more counts support this clonotype. This chain links TRBV6-2 or TRBV6-3 with TRBJ2-4; D remains unclear. The CDR3 consists of 14 residues. Between the trimmed V and J ends, which lost 5 bases and 6 bases, there was a span of 14 bases. CDR1 and CDR2 from the germline V gene are MNHEY and SVGEGT. This CDR3 is CASSPSLVRNIQYF. The DNA for the CDR3 is TGTGCCAGCAGTCCATCCTTGGTTAGAAACATTCAGTACTTC.

This clonotype came up many times. The chain employs TRBV12-3 or TRBV12-4 and TRBJ2-1; either TRBD1 or TRBD2 may fit D (5 bases each). The ends were cut back, 2 bases at V and 13 bases at J, with 12 bases in the middle. CDR3 size: 12 residues. Here the CDR3 DNA reads TGTGCCAGCAGTTTAAGGGACGCCCTTCAGTTCTTC. Translating it yields CASSLRDALQFF.

There are a few counts of this clonotype. The chain combines TRBV5-6 with TRBJ2-7; 8 bases are a match to TRBD1. Unmatched junction bases numbered 6, after V lost 4 bases and J lost 0 bases. The CDR3 extends over 15 amino acids. CDR1 is SGHDT, CDR2 YYEEEE, per germline. CDR3 sequence: CASSPGQGHSYEQYF. In DNA, the CDR3 is TGTGCCAGCAGCCCTGGACAGGGACACTCCTACGAGCAGTACTTC. The variable domain in full, completed from reference TRBV5-6 and TRBJ2-7, reads DAGVTQSPTHLIKTRGQQVTLRCSPKSGHDTVSWYQQALGQGPQFIFQYYEEEERQRGNFPDRFSGHQFPNYSSELNVNALLLGDSALYLCASSPGQGHSYEQYFGPGTRLTVT.

This clonotype was found many times. The J gene is TRBJ2-1, the V gene TRBV5-1; D unclear. Trimming cost V 0 bases and J 0 bases, with 7 bases left between them. Looked up from germline, CDR1 is SGHRS and CDR2 is YFSETQ. CDR3 length: 15 amino acids. CDR3 region: CASSLVQLSYNEQFF. The CDR3 DNA reads TGCGCCAGCAGCTTGGTGCAGCTCTCCTACAATGAGCAGTTCTTC.

This clonotype was recorded a few times. The CDR3 reads CASSILGGRGRGDTQYF. CDR3 nucleotide sequence: TGTGCCAGTAGTATACTGGGGGGAAGGGGACGAGGAGATACGCAGTATTTT. V usage is TRBV19 and J usage is TRBJ2-3; D possibly corresponds to TRBD2 (6 bases). The CDR3 sequence is 17 residues long. Germline loops: CDR1 LNHDA, CDR2 SQIVND (reference sequence). Trimming took 2 bases from V and 5 from J, leaving 20 bases between them.

This clonotype was found many times. The CDR3 sequence is CASSPGTAWDTQYF. In DNA form, the CDR3 reads TGTGCCAGCAGCCCCGGGACAGCATGGGATACGCAGTATTTT. The V gene is TRBV12-3 or TRBV12-4, the J gene TRBJ2-3, with 7 bases identical to TRBD1. With 6 bases clipped from V and 6 bases from J, the junction kept 9 bases outside the gene matches. This CDR3 spans 14 amino acids.

This clonotype was seen only a few times. The CDR3 here is CASSPGLAPGEQFF. In nucleotides, the CDR3 is TGTGCCAGCAGCCCTGGACTAGCCCCAGGAGAGCAGTTCTTC. V is TRBV7-2 and J is TRBJ2-1, with 8 nucleotides matching TRBD2. The CDR3 length is 14 residues. J was trimmed by 10 bases and V by 5 bases; bases with no gene match: 10. Germline CDR1 SGHTA, CDR2 FQGNSA.

This chain joins TRBV28 and TRBJ1-2, with 7 bases that match TRBD1. The CDR3 runs 15 residues. From germline, CDR1 is MDHEN and CDR2 SYDVKM. J was trimmed by 3 bases and V by 6 bases; bases with no gene match: 10. The CDR3 loop reads CASSETGEAHYGYTF. The CDR3 DNA sequence: TGTGCCAGCAGCGAAACAGGGGAAGCACACTATGGCTACACCTTC.

This clonotype was detected only a few times. The gene calls are TRBV10-3 and TRBJ2-3; TRBD2 matches 10 bases. After removal of 10 bases from V and 0 bases from J, the junction contained 4 bases not matched to a gene. Germline-derived CDR1 and CDR2 are ENHRY and SYGVKD. This CDR3 spans 14 amino acids. In nucleotides, the CDR3 is TGTGCCAGCTGGACTAGCGGCAGCACAGATACGCAGTATTTT. Amino acid sequence: CASWTSGSTDTQYF.

The V call is TRBV5-1, the J call TRBJ1-1; TRBD1 is a possible D gene (6 bases). The V gene's germline CDR1 is SGHRS and CDR2 YFSETQ. This CDR3 has 15 residues. The V and J ends lost 4 bases and 0 bases respectively, with 13 bases between them. The CDR3 protein is CASSRRTAVNTEAFF. The CDR3 region has the DNA TGCGCCAGCAGCAGAAGGACAGCGGTGAACACTGAAGCTTTCTTT.

In this sample, this clonotype turned up many times. J is TRBJ2-2 and V is TRBV6-5; TRBD1 matches 7 bases. This CDR3 is 16 amino acids long. V gave up 5 bases and J gave up 6 bases; unmatched junction bases: 12. CDR1 is MNHEY and CDR2 is SVGAGI in the germline V gene. CDR3 nucleotides: TGTGCCAGCAGTCTACTGGGACAGCCGGATCCCGGGGAGCTGTTTTTT. This encodes CASSLLGQPDPGELFF.

This clonotype was found many times. V and J are TRBV9 and TRBJ2-2, with D perhaps TRBD2 (6 bases). Between the trimmed V and J ends, which lost 0 bases and 6 bases, there was a span of 9 bases. The CDR3 is 14 amino acids. Germline V gene sequence: CDR1 SGDLS, CDR2 YYNGEE. Written as DNA, the CDR3 is TGTGCCAGCAGCGTAGAGCCGGGGGCCGGGGAGCTGTTTTTT. Translating gives CASSVEPGAGELFF.

Ten or more counts support this clonotype. V usage is TRBV18 and J usage is TRBJ1-6; D is uncertain. Germline CDR1 reads KGHSH; CDR2 reads LQKENI. This CDR3 has 13 amino acids. Trimming took off 5 bases at V and 5 bases at J, with 7 bases between the two ends. CDR3 coding DNA: TGTGCCAGCTCATACGGGGATAATTCACCCCTCCACTTT. Translation gives CASSYGDNSPLHF. The variable domain in full, completed from reference TRBV18 and TRBJ1-6, reads NAGVMQNPRHLVRRRGQEARLRCSPMKGHSHVYWYRQLPEEGLKFMVYLQKENIIDESGMPKERFSAEFPKEGPSILRIQQVVRGDSAAYFCASSYGDNSPLHFGNGTRLTVT.

This clonotype was seen only a few times. The rearrangement joins TRBV4-3 to TRBJ1-5; 7 bases match TRBD1. Losses at the gene ends were 0 bases for V and 5 bases for J; bases not matched to a gene: 4. From germline, CDR1 is LGHNA and CDR2 YSLEER. CDR3 length: 15 residues. CDR3 nucleotide sequence: TGCGCCAGCAGCCAAGACCACACAGGGGATCAGCCCCAGCATTTT. Amino acids: CASSQDHTGDQPQHF.

This clonotype was detected a few times. The CDR3 DNA reads as TGTGCCAGCAGCTTGGCCCAGACAGGGGTTGGCGGGGAGCTGTTTTTT. It yields the protein CASSLAQTGVGGELFF. The chain links TRBV5-6 to TRBJ2-2, with 8 nucleotides matching TRBD1. The CDR3 loop spans 16 amino acids. The J segment lost 7 bases and the V segment lost 0 bases, leaving 8 bases of the junction unmatched. Germline CDR1 is SGHDT and CDR2 is YYEEEE.

J is TRBJ2-3 and V is TRBV9, with TRBD2 matching 12 bases. V shed 3 bases, J shed 3 bases, and the junction held 11 bases outside the gene matches. The length of the CDR3 is 18 residues. Germline CDR1 is SGDLS and CDR2 is YYNGEE. The CDR3 DNA reads TGTGCCAGCAGCGCCCTAGCGGGAGGGCCTAGGGGGACAGATACGCAGTATTTT. Protein: CASSALAGGPRGTDTQYF.

This clonotype was seen a few times. The chain is built from TRBV6-2 or TRBV6-3 and TRBJ2-1; TRBD2 matches 15 bases. CDR1 and CDR2 (germline): MNHEY, SVGEGT. The CDR3 runs 17 residues. Trimming removed 7 bases from V and 9 bases from J; junction bases left unmatched: 13. Here the CDR3 DNA reads TGTGCCAGCACCGCCGAGGGACTAGCGGGAGGAGTGAGTGAGCAGTTCTTC. Encoded protein: CASTAEGLAGGVSEQFF.

This clonotype was observed a handful of times. V gene TRBV4-2 combines with J gene TRBJ2-7, with 8 bases that match TRBD2. This CDR3 is 17 amino acids long. V gave up 4 bases and J gave up 0 bases; unmatched junction bases: 11. Germline values: CDR1 LGHNA, CDR2 YNFKEQ. The CDR3 here is CASSPEGGRGVSYEQYF. In nucleotides, the CDR3 is TGTGCCAGCAGCCCCGAGGGAGGGCGGGGGGTCTCCTACGAGCAGTACTTC.